The entry below gives a single T cell receptor beta chain sequence along with its context. The antigen remains undetermined. UMI-labeled 5' RACE TRB cDNA libraries were prepared from the cells. Reprocessing the 5' RACE reads, TCRdb reports a single entry for every CDR3 protein and omits DNA. This table lists about 98,000 distinct CDR3 sequences. This entry is derived from a study of CXCR3-negative and CXCR3-positive naive CD8 T cells. Study details: Collectively, the libraries yielded 140 million or so TRB reads in total, at about 1.5 +/- 0.3 million per library. Points from the study as a whole: Comparably high diversity marked both naive subsets, whereas memory CD8+ cells had much lower diversity. Hydrophobicity of TRB CDR3s was greater in CXCR3-positive naive cells than in CXCR3-negative naive cells. The TRBV-TRBJ usage of naive CXCR3-negative and CXCR3-positive cells was similar, but that of memory cells differed.

CD45RO-CCR7+CD27+CD95- defined naive CD8+ T cells. Material for sequencing was naive CXCR3+ CD8+ T cells from blood. Subset given: CD45RO-CCR7+CD27+CD95- naive CD8+ T cells expressing CXCR3 (TNR3+). The sequence derives from a human donor in good health. Some clones in this sample may be carry-over from other donors' samples.

The CDR3 spells CSARAIGGKFTGELFF. The chain couples TRBV20-1 to TRBJ2-2; there is no DNA to check the TCRdb D call of TRBD1. There are 16 residues in the CDR3. Per the germline V gene, CDR1 is DFQATT and CDR2 is SNEGSKA (reference sequence).